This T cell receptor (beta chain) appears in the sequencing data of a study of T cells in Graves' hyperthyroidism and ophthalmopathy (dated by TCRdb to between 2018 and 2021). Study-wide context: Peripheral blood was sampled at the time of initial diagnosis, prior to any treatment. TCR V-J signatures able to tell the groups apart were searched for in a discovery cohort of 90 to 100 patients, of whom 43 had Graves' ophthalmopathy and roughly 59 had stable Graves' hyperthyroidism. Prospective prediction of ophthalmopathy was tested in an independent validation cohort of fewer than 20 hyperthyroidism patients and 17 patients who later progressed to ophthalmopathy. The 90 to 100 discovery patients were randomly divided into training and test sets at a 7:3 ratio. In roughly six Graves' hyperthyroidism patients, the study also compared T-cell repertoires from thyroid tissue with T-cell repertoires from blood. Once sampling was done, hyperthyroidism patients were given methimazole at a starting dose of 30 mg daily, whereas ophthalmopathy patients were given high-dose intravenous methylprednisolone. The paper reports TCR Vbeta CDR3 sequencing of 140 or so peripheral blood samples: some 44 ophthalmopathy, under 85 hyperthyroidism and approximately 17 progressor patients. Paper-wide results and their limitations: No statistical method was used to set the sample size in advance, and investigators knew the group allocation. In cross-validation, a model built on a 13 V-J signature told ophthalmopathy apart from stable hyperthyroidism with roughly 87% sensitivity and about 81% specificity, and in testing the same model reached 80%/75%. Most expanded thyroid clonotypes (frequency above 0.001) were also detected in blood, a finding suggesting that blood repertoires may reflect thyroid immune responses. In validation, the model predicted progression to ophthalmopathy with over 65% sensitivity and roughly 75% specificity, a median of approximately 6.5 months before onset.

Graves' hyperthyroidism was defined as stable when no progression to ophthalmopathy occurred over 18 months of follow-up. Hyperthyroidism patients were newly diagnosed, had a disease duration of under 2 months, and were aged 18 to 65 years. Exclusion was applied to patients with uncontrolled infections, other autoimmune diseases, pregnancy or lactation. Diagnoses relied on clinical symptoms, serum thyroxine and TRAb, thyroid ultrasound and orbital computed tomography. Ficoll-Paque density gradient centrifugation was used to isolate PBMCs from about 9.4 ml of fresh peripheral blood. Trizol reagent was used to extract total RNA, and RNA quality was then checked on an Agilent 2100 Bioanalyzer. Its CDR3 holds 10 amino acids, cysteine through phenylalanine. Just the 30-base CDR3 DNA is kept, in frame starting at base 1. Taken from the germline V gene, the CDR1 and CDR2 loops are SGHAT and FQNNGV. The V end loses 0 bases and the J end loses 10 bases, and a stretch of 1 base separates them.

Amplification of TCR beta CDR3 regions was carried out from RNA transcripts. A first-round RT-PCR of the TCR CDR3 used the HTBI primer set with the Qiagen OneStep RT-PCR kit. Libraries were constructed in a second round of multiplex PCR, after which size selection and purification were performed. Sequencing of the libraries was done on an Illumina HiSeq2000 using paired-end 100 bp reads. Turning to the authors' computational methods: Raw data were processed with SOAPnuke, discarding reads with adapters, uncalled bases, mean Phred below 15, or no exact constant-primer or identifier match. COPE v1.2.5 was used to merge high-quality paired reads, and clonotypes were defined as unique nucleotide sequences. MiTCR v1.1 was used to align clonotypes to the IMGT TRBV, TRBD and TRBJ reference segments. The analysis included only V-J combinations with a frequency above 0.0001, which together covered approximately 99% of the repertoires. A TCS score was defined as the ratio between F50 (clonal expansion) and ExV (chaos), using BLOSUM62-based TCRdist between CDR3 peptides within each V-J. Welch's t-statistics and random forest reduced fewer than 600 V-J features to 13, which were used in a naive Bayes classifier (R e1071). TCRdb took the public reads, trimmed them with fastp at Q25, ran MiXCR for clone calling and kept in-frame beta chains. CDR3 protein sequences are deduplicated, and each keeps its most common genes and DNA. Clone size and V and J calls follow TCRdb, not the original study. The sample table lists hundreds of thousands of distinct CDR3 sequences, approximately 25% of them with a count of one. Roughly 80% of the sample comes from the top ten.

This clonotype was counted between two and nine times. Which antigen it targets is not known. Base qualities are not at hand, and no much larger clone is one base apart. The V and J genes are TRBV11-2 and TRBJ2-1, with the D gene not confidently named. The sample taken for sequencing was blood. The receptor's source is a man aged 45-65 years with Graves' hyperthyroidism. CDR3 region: CASSLEEQFF. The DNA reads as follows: TGTGCCAGCAGCTTAGAAGAGCAGTTCTTC.